The present T cell receptor beta chain was sequenced within a study of T-cell reconstitution after alpha-beta-depleted transplantation in children. Overall study findings and caveats: In patients about two months after transplant, alpha-beta T cells reportedly arose from several hundred expanded graft clones. There were some patients whose high TCRbeta diversity at day 60 came from surviving recipient T cells and thymic progenitors. Counts and diversity of T cells one year after transplant came mostly from newly produced T cells.

On this clonotype: Its target is not known.

Library preparation (for TCRbeta) was performed with unique molecular identifiers. TCRdb analysed the PCR reads with MiXCR anew, one entry per CDR3 protein. Altogether hundreds of thousands of distinct CDR3 sequences are present, 13% being singletons, with the ten largest covering 0.79%. The CDR3 is made up of 17 amino acids. The germline V gene encodes CDR1 MGHRA and CDR2 YSYEKL. After removal of 0 bases from V and 15 bases from J, the junction contained 18 bases not matched to a gene. Here the sequenced sample was PBMCs, taken before TCRalphabeta/CD19-depleted stem cell transplant. The sequence was obtained from a girl aged 2 to 10 with congenital amegakaryocytic thrombocytopenia, due to receive a stem cell transplant. The V gene is TRBV4-1, the J gene TRBJ2-4; 9 bases fit TRBD2. CDR3 in amino acids: CASSQDGVSTSGGFRYF. In DNA, the CDR3 is TGCGCCAGCAGCCAAGATGGGGTTTCGACTAGCGGAGGTTTCAGGTACTTC.